Listed below are T cell receptor beta chains from one sample, sequenced in a study of cytomegalovirus exposure and HLA in healthy donors. Produced via immunoSEQ multiplex PCR; TCRdb's table is partial and in-frame only. The sample lists approximately 44,000 clones; about 60% were seen once. Sequencing was done on a sample of PBMCs. These receptors all stem from a human donor in good health. CDR3s include the opening cysteine and the closing phenylalanine or tryptophan.

CDR3aa,j_gene,v_gene
CASTSRRGREKLFF,TRBJ1-4,TRBV28
CASSPEDSTYGYTF,TRBJ1-2,TRBV6-1
CASSRQGSSSYEQYF,TRBJ2-7,TRBV9
CASSSPSYGYTF,TRBJ1-2,TRBV28
CAISEGAGGAFF,TRBJ1-1,TRBV10-3
CASSSRTGTLEQYF,TRBJ2-7,TRBV13
CASSVGVGSNQPQHF,TRBJ1-5,TRBV9
CASSLGQGAGYEQYF,TRBJ2-7,TRBV7-2
CAISESSRGLGKLFF,TRBJ1-4,TRBV10-3
CASSKTVPYNSPLHF,TRBJ1-6,TRBV7-9
CASSYNRGQWYGYTF,TRBJ1-2,TRBV6-6
CASSQVSGGIWTEAFF,TRBJ1-1,TRBV14
CASTPLLNQPQHF,TRBJ1-5,TRBV6-6
CASSPLTSGESTDTQYF,TRBJ2-3,TRBV7-8
CATSRTSGVFYNEQFF,TRBJ2-1,TRBV15
CSVEVGVGYGYTF,TRBJ1-2,TRBV29-1
CATSGGTGQPFNSPLHF,TRBJ1-6,TRBV15
CASSQVARGGYEQYF,TRBJ2-7,TRBV28
CASTVSRTGTYEQYF,TRBJ2-7,TRBV6-5
CASIGDLLAKNIQYF,TRBJ2-4,TRBV6-4
CASVSQGRGYF,TRBJ2-7,TRBV28
CASSLTGETQYF,TRBJ2-5,TRBV27
CATSSGTSGGQETQYF,TRBJ2-5,TRBV15
CASSVGQGSYGYTF,TRBJ1-2,TRBV28
CASTSDRDYEQYF,TRBJ2-7,TRBV21-1
CASSFDPSGVYEQYF,TRBJ2-7,TRBV5-1
CASSVDRDTEAFF,TRBJ1-1,TRBV2
CASSLVGTSGEVEYF,TRBJ2-5,TRBV7-8
CASSPGQAYGSPLHF,TRBJ1-6,TRBV7-2
CASSQPRTSGHNEQFF,TRBJ2-1,TRBV14
CASSVRHIYNEQFF,TRBJ2-1,TRBV7-2
CASSFVRDTEAFF,TRBJ1-1,TRBV7-9
CAISVTGGYNSPLHF,TRBJ1-6,TRBV10-3